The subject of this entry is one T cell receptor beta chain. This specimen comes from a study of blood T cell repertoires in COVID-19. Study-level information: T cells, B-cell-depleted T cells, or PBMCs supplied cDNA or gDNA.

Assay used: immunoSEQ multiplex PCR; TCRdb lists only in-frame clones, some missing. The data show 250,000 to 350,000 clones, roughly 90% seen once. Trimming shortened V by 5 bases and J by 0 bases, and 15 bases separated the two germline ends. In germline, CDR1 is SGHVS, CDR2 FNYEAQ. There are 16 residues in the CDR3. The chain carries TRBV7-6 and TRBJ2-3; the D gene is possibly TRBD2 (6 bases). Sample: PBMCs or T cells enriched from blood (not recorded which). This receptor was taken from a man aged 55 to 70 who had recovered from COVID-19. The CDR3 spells CASSVSGGASTDTQYF. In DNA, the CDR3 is TGTGCCAGCAGCGTCTCTGGCGGGGCCAGCACAGATACGCAGTATTTT. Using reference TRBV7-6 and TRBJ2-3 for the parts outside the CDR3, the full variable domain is GAGVSQSPRYKVTKRGQDVALRCDPISGHVSLYWYRQALGQGPEFLTYFNYEAQQDKSGLPNDRFSAERPEGSISTLTIQRTEQRDSAMYRCASSVSGGASTDTQYFGPGTRLTVL.